This T cell receptor (beta chain) derives from a study of CD8 T cells in ankylosing spondylitis. Germline CDR1 is SGHTA and CDR2 is FQGNSA. Trimming removed 3 bases from V and 5 bases from J, with 10 bases in between. The CDR3 has 14 residues. Remarks on this clonotype: Antigen specificity is unknown.

Study observations and caveats: Previous work reported some of these motif variants in the synovial fluid and blood of reactive arthritis. CD8+ cells made up the disease-linked clones, which were relatively rare in peripheral blood.

TCR beta libraries were made by quantitative 5'-RACE with molecular barcodes. TCRdb re-analysed the 5' RACE reads in MiXCR, keeping a single row per CDR3 protein. The data show about 220,000 distinct CDR3 sequences, roughly 10% seen once. Sequenced material: blood, either unsorted or a sorted T cell fraction (not recorded which). V is TRBV7-2 and J is TRBJ2-2; D remains ambiguous. The TCR was taken from a male donor with ankylosing spondylitis or in good health (not recorded which). CDR3 loop: CASSFSGGTGELFF. CDR3 coding DNA: TGTGCCAGCAGCTTCTCGGGTGGGACCGGGGAGCTGTTTTTT. Full variable domain (rest looked up from reference TRBV7-2 and TRBJ2-2): GAGVSQSPSNKVTEKGKDVELRCDPISGHTALYWYRQSLGQGLEFLIYFQGNSAPDKSGLPSDRFSAERTGGSVSTLTIQRTQQEDSAVYLCASSFSGGTGELFFGEGSRLTVL.